Following are 13 T cell receptor beta chains from one sample sequenced in a study of blood T cell repertoires in COVID-19. Measured with immunoSEQ multiplex PCR; TCRdb has only the in-frame clones, and not every one. The sample holds over 100,000 clones, over 70% seen once. Input material: peripheral blood. Receptors originate from a woman aged 70-85 years with acute or convalescent COVID-19.

The chain couples TRBV11-2 to TRBJ2-1; the D is unclear. The germline gives CDR1 SGHAT, CDR2 FQNNGV. V lost 5 bases and J 6 bases, leaving 11 bases between the germline ends. The CDR3 covers 13 residues. DNA for the CDR3: TGTGCCAGCAGCCACGAGGTTGTCAATGAGCAGTTCTTC. Protein product: CASSHEVVNEQFF.

The V gene is TRBV4-2, the J gene TRBJ1-1; D is ambiguous. Looked up from germline, CDR1 is LGHNA and CDR2 is YNFKEQ. The CDR3 covers 14 residues. With 4 bases removed from V and 4 bases from J, the gap between germline ends came to 13 bases. CDR3 loop: CASSLRVRRTEAFF. CDR3 nucleotides: TGTGCCAGCAGCCTCCGGGTCCGCCGCACTGAAGCTTTCTTT.

The chain carries TRBV2 and TRBJ2-3; D is possibly TRBD2 (6 bases). V lost 2 bases to trimming and J lost 4 bases, with 13 bases between them. The CDR3 has 15 residues. From germline, CDR1 is SNHLY and CDR2 FYNNEI. This CDR3 reads CASSESLARPDTQYF. The CDR3 bases are TGTGCCAGCAGTGAAAGCCTAGCGAGGCCAGATACGCAGTATTTT. The full variable domain, in which reference TRBV2 and TRBJ2-3 provide the parts outside the CDR3, is EPEVTQTPSHQVTQMGQEVILRCVPISNHLYFYWYRQILGQKVEFLVSFYNNEISEKSEIFDDQFSVERPDGSNFTLKIRSTKLEDSAMYFCASSESLARPDTQYFGPGTRLTVL.

This chain uses TRBV5-1 with TRBJ2-2, with D maybe TRBD2 (6 bases). Germline V gene data show CDR1 as SGHRS and CDR2 as YFSETQ. V was trimmed by 1 base and J by 6 bases, leaving 16 bases between them. The CDR3 length is 16 residues. The CDR3 DNA sequence: TGCGCCAGCAGCTTGACCTCCTCTAGCGTGTCCGGGGAGCTGTTTTTT. Its translation is CASSLTSSSVSGELFF.

The chain couples TRBV6-5 to TRBJ2-3, with D perhaps matching TRBD2 (6 bases). The CDR3 consists of 13 residues. V gave up 7 bases and J gave up 2 bases, with 10 bases separating them. Germline values: CDR1 MNHEY, CDR2 SVGAGI. CDR3 bases: TGTGCCAGCACCAGGGACTCCACAGATACGCAGTATTTT. Protein sequence: CASTRDSTDTQYF.

The CDR3 bases are TGTGCCAGCAGCCAGGCACCCCAGGGAGAGCAGTTCTTC. Its translation is CASSQAPQGEQFF. The chain carries TRBV14 and TRBJ2-1; possible D gene TRBD1, 5 bases. CDR1 and CDR2 (germline): SGHDN, FVKESK. Between the trimmed V and J ends, which lost 3 bases and 10 bases, there was a span of 13 bases. The CDR3 is 13 amino acids.

This rearrangement joins TRBV6-1 to TRBJ1-5; D may be TRBD1 (6 bases). The CDR3 covers 15 residues. V lost 3 bases and J 7 bases, leaving 16 bases between the germline ends. CDR1 is MNHNS, CDR2 SASEGT, per germline. CDR3 protein: CASSEQAGANQPQHF. CDR3 in DNA: TGTGCCAGCAGTGAGCAAGCGGGGGCTAACCAGCCCCAGCATTTT.

The CDR3 sequence is CASSSSTGKYNSPLHF. The CDR3 nucleotides are TGTGCCAGCAGCTCTTCGACAGGGAAATATAATTCACCCCTCCACTTT. The chain recombines TRBV11-2 with TRBJ1-6, with 7 bases matching TRBD1. The length of the CDR3 is 16 residues. The germline CDR1 and CDR2 sequences are SGHAT and FQNNGV. Trimming took 4 bases from V and 4 from J; bases not matched to a gene: 7.

This chain connects TRBV2 to TRBJ1-3; D remains ambiguous. Germline V gives CDR1 SNHLY, CDR2 FYNNEI. The CDR3 covers 13 residues. V was clipped by 4 bases and J by 0 bases, with 4 bases between them. The CDR3 coding sequence is TGTGCCAGCAGTGTCGTCTCTGGAAACACCATATATTTT. Protein product: CASSVVSGNTIYF.

This clone was found once. The chain recombines TRBV24-1 with TRBJ2-4; TRBD1 matches at 9 bases. V lost 7 bases and J lost 5; bases outside the gene matches: 2. CDR3 size: 13 residues. CDR1 is KGHDR and CDR2 is SFDVKD in the germline V gene. Here the CDR3 DNA reads TGTGCCACCAGGGGACAGGGTGAAAACATTCAGTACTTC. It yields the protein CATRGQGENIQYF.

This chain joins TRBV27 and TRBJ2-1; 8 bases are a match to TRBD2. The CDR3 contains 14 residues. The V and J ends lost 7 bases and 7 bases, in that order; junction bases with no gene match: 9. The germline gives CDR1 MNHEY, CDR2 SMNVEV (reference sequence). In DNA, the CDR3 is TGTGCCAGCACCAGAGCGGGAGCAACTAATGAGCAGTTCTTC. This codes for CASTRAGATNEQFF.

The genes are TRBV7-8 and TRBJ1-5; D uncertain. Germline V gene data show CDR1 as SGHVS and CDR2 as FQNEAQ. V gave up 4 bases and J gave up 2 bases, with 9 bases separating them. The CDR3 is 14 residues long. CDR3 DNA sequence: TGTGCCAGCAGCTCCCAGCAGGGCAATCAGCCCCAGCATTTT. Protein: CASSSQQGNQPQHF.

V is TRBV2 and J is TRBJ2-2; a possible D gene is TRBD2 (5 bases). Germline V gene data show CDR1 as SNHLY and CDR2 as FYNNEI. V was pared by 1 base and J by 8 bases, with 11 bases between. The CDR3 totals 14 residues. CDR3 residues: CASSEGRTAGELFF. Written as DNA, the CDR3 is TGTGCCAGCAGTGAAGGGCGGACTGCGGGGGAGCTGTTTTTT.